The subject of this entry is one T cell receptor beta chain. The data are from a study of blood T cell repertoires in COVID-19. Study details: Italy, Spain and the United States were the sources of the convalescent and acute COVID-19 samples. The analysed material was cDNA or gDNA that came from T cells, B-cell-depleted T cells, or PBMCs.

V was clipped by 5 bases and J by 4 bases; unmatched bases: 2. CDR3 size: 14 residues. The V gene's germline CDR1 is LGHNA and CDR2 YSLEER. Source study methods: Amplification from reference gene primers served as the basis for estimated nucleated cell counts. Data came from immunoSEQ multiplex PCR; TCRdb stores just in-frame clones and leaves some out. D and trimming were read from the DNA, whereas the V and J calls and clone size are those reported in that table. This table holds almost 95,000 clones, 80% to 85% found once. The chain combines TRBV4-3 with TRBJ2-1; 10 nucleotides agree with TRBD1. This TCR came from a man aged 60-69 years with acute or convalescent COVID-19. The sequenced sample was peripheral blood. As DNA, the CDR3 is TGCGCCAGCAGCGGGGACAGGGGATACAATGAGCAGTTCTTC. It yields the protein CASSGDRGYNEQFF.